Listed here are 8 T cell receptor beta chains from one sample, sequenced in a study of PD-L1 blockade in urothelial cancer. The data were produced by immunoSEQ multiplex PCR, yet TCRdb's version contains in-frame clones alone and is incomplete. The data show around 70,000 clones, 80% to 90% seen once. This sample comprised PBMCs, obtained around atezolizumab (anti-PD-L1) treatment. Source of these receptors: a man between 65 and 85 years old with urothelial cancer.

The genes are TRBV19 and TRBJ1-5; D possibly corresponds to TRBD1 (6 bases). Germline lookup yields CDR1 LNHDA and CDR2 SQIVND (reference sequence). The V end was cut by 7 bases, the J end by 11 bases, with 18 bases between. CDR3 length equals 13 residues. CDR3 DNA: TGTGCCAGTAACAAATGGGGACAATCAGCCCAGCATTTT. Encoded protein: CASNKWGQSAQHF.

The sample holds a few counts of this clone. The chain recombines TRBV27 with TRBJ2-7; the match to TRBD1 covers 7 bases. V lost 8 bases and J lost 1; bases outside the gene matches: 2. The CDR3 has 12 residues. Germline lookup yields CDR1 MNHEY and CDR2 SMNVEV (reference sequence). CDR3 loop: CASQGQSYEQYF. The CDR3 DNA is TGTGCCAGCCAGGGACAGTCCTACGAGCAGTACTTC.

In this sample, this clone turned up a few times. The chain carries TRBV20-1 and TRBJ2-5; D uncertain. The CDR3 sequence is 10 residues long. The V end was cut by 3 bases, the J end by 4 bases, with 3 bases between. The germline CDR1 and CDR2 sequences are DFQATT and SNEGSKA (reference sequence). The CDR3 coding sequence is TGCAGTGCTAGGAGAGAGACCCAGTACTTC. Translation gives CSARRETQYF.

The rearrangement links TRBV4-2 to TRBJ1-5, with D uncertain. Trimming cost V 0 bases and J 4 bases, with 10 bases left between them. Per the germline V gene, CDR1 is LGHNA and CDR2 is YNFKEQ. The CDR3 is made up of 15 amino acids. Here the CDR3 reads CASSQDRGVNQPQHF. In DNA, the CDR3 is TGTGCCAGCAGCCAAGATCGCGGGGTGAATCAGCCCCAGCATTTT.

The rearrangement uses TRBV9 and TRBJ2-7; a possible D gene is TRBD1 (6 bases). The CDR3 has 16 residues. Germline values: CDR1 SGDLS, CDR2 YYNGEE. Trimming took off 4 bases at V and 2 bases at J, with 19 bases between the two ends. The CDR3, as DNA: TGTGCCAGCAGCCCCCACGGATGGACAGAAACCTACGAGCAGTACTTC. It is translated as CASSPHGWTETYEQYF.

This chain uses TRBV7-9 with TRBJ2-5, with D possibly TRBD2 on 5 matching bases. This CDR3 spans 12 amino acids. V lost 4 bases and J 4 bases, leaving 7 bases between the germline ends. The germline CDR1 and CDR2 sequences are SEHNR and FQNEAQ (reference sequence). The CDR3 DNA is TGTGCCAGCAGCTCCCTAGCAGAGACCCAGTACTTC. This gives the protein CASSSLAETQYF.

The chain couples TRBV28 to TRBJ1-2, with 9 bases fitting TRBD1. From germline, CDR1 is MDHEN and CDR2 SYDVKM. Trimming removed 7 bases from V and 3 bases from J; junction bases left unmatched: 12. The CDR3 covers 16 residues. As DNA, the CDR3 is TGTGCCAGCAATGGACAGGGGACCCAAGGAGACTATGGCTACACCTTC. Its protein product is CASNGQGTQGDYGYTF.

This chain uses TRBV28 with TRBJ2-7; 9 bases match TRBD1. The V gene end was trimmed by 6 bases and the J gene end by 5 bases; junction bases not matched to a gene: 11. The CDR3 loop spans 15 amino acids. CDR1 and CDR2 from the germline V gene are MDHEN and SYDVKM. CDR3: CASSLGGTGWNEQYF. The CDR3 DNA sequence: TGTGCCAGCAGCCTAGGGGGGACAGGGTGGAACGAGCAGTACTTC.